This T cell receptor beta chain derives from a study of cytomegalovirus exposure and HLA in healthy donors. The PCR had 60 Vbeta and 13 Jbeta primers. Generated by immunoSEQ multiplex PCR, the TCRdb table keeps only in-frame clones and is missing some. The sample has some 220,000 clones; just under 85% are singletons. General study results and limits: In a later analysis, a missense DCLRE1C variant was linked to TCR beta V- and J-gene trimming.

The CDR3 spans 16 residues. Per the germline V gene, CDR1 is MNHEY and CDR2 is SMNVEV (reference sequence). V was shortened by 6 bases and J by 5 bases, with 22 bases between the two germline ends. On this clone: Its antigen remains unidentified.

This receptor was obtained from a woman aged 40-49 years in good health and CMV-seronegative. Material for sequencing was PBMCs. This chain connects TRBV27 to TRBJ2-5, with D possibly TRBD2 on 6 matching bases. The CDR3 nucleotides read TGTGCCAGCAGAACCTTCGGGACGGGGGAGTGGGAGACCCAGTACTTC. Encoded protein: CASRTFGTGEWETQYF.